These 29 T cell receptor beta chains were sequenced from one sample in a study of PD-L1 blockade in urothelial cancer. The assay was immunoSEQ multiplex PCR, and TCRdb's table has in-frame clones only and misses some. This table holds around 30,000 clones, around 80% found once. The material sequenced was PBMCs, taken around atezolizumab (anti-PD-L1) treatment. All receptors come from a man between 45 and 60 years old with urothelial cancer.

Here the CDR3 DNA reads TGTGCCAGCAGCTTAGATAGCGGGGGAGTTAATACGCAGTATTTT. Translated: CASSLDSGGVNTQYF. This chain joins TRBV7-2 and TRBJ2-3, with 9 bases aligning to TRBD2. Germline V CDR1 and CDR2: SGHTA, FQGNSA. There are 15 residues in the CDR3. Trimming at V came to 1 base and at J to 7 bases, leaving 6 bases not matched to a gene.

This clone has more than one count but fewer than ten. V usage is TRBV2 and J usage is TRBJ2-1, with a possible D match to TRBD1 (7 bases). V dropped 4 bases and J dropped 10 bases, with 14 bases sitting between them. The CDR3 is 13 residues long. Germline CDR1 SNHLY, CDR2 FYNNEI. Written as DNA, the CDR3 is TGTGCCAGCAGTGGGGGGGACAGAACAGAGCAGTTCTTC. Translation: CASSGGDRTEQFF.

This clone was counted a few times. The rearrangement links TRBV6-4 to TRBJ2-1, with D perhaps TRBD1 (5 bases). Trimming removed 2 bases at V and 7 bases at J, with 12 bases between. This CDR3 region has 14 residues. Germline CDR1 MRHNA, CDR2 SNTAGT. The CDR3 coding sequence is TGTGCCAGCAGTGACGGGGCCAGTATGAATGAGCAGTTCTTC. Its protein is CASSDGASMNEQFF.

The rearrangement joins TRBV2 to TRBJ2-7; D gene unclear. Deletions cut 2 bases from V and 3 bases from J, with 5 bases between. The CDR3 is 12 amino acids. CDR1 is SNHLY, CDR2 FYNNEI, per germline. The DNA for the CDR3 is TGTGCCAGCAGTGAACTGAACTACGAGCAGTACGTC. This translates into CASSELNYEQYV.

V gene TRBV5-4 combines with J gene TRBJ2-5; tentative D call: TRBD2 (6 bases). Trimming stripped 5 bases from V and 3 bases from J, with 14 bases between. Germline values: CDR1 SGHNT, CDR2 YYREEE (reference sequence). This CDR3 spans 14 amino acids. This CDR3 is CASSPGTHEETQYF. DNA of the CDR3: TGTGCCAGCAGTCCCGGGACTCATGAAGAGACCCAGTACTTC.

The chain has TRBV9 and TRBJ2-3; TRBD2 agrees at 9 bases. Germline values: CDR1 SGDLS, CDR2 YYNGEE. V trimming: 7 bases; J trimming: 6 bases; junction bases outside the gene matches: 9. This CDR3 contains 14 residues. For the CDR3, the DNA is TGTGCCAGCGGATTATTAGCGGGAGACGATACGCAGTATTTT. Protein: CASGLLAGDDTQYF.

The chain combines TRBV19 with TRBJ2-7; D is perhaps TRBD2 (5 bases). The germline CDR1 and CDR2 sequences are LNHDA and SQIVND (reference sequence). Trimming took off 6 bases at V and 3 bases at J, with 9 bases between the two ends. The CDR3 is 12 residues long. In DNA form, the CDR3 reads TGTGCCAGTAGCGACGGACTCTACGAGCAGTACTTC. It codes for CASSDGLYEQYF. The full variable domain, its missing parts supplied by reference TRBV19 and TRBJ2-7, is DGGITQSPKYLFRKEGQNVTLSCEQNLNHDAMYWYRQDPGQGLRLIYYSQIVNDFQKGDIAEGYSVSREKKESFPLTVTSAQKNPTAFYLCASSDGLYEQYFGPGTRLTVT.

The chain has TRBV5-1 and TRBJ1-4, with D perhaps matching TRBD1 (6 bases). The V and J ends lost 0 bases and 12 bases respectively, with 12 bases between them. The CDR3 sequence is 13 residues long. Germline V gene lookup returns CDR1 SGHRS and CDR2 YFSETQ. As DNA, the CDR3 is TGCGCCAGCAGCTTGGGGGGGGGCGTGGAACTGTTTTTT. Protein sequence: CASSLGGGVELFF. The whole variable domain, remainder taken from reference TRBV5-1 and TRBJ1-4, is KAGVTQTPRYLIKTRGQQVTLSCSPISGHRSVSWYQQTPGQGLQFLFEYFSETQRNKGNFPGRFSGRQFSNSRSEMNVSTLELGDSALYLCASSLGGGVELFFGSGTQLSVL.

A single count supports this clone. The J gene is TRBJ2-3, the V gene TRBV4-2; 7 bases are shared with TRBD2. With 1 base clipped from V and 3 bases from J, the junction kept 16 bases outside the gene matches. The germline gives CDR1 LGHNA, CDR2 YNFKEQ. This CDR3 contains 19 residues. This CDR3 reads CASSQGVVVFGGSTDTQYF. CDR3 DNA: TGTGCCAGCAGCCAAGGGGTCGTCGTGTTCGGCGGGAGTACAGATACGCAGTATTTT.

This clone was seen more than once but under ten times. The chain is built from TRBV7-9 and TRBJ1-1; D might be TRBD1 (5 bases). The V end lost 1 base, the J end lost 2 bases, and 8 bases lay between the germline ends. CDR3 length: 14 amino acids. CDR1 is SEHNR, CDR2 FQNEAQ, per germline (reference sequence). DNA of the CDR3: TGTGCCAGCAGCTTAGTCGACAGTAACACTGAAGCTTTCTTT. Its protein product is CASSLVDSNTEAFF.

This clone was seen a few times. CDR3 sequence reads: CASSLSSGGRKETQYF. DNA for the CDR3: TGTGCCAGCAGCTTATCTAGTGGCGGGAGGAAAGAGACCCAGTACTTC. The J gene is TRBJ2-5, the V gene TRBV7-9; 8 bases are a match to TRBD2. Per germline, CDR1 SEHNR and CDR2 FQNEAQ (reference sequence). The CDR3 loop spans 16 amino acids. V trimming: 2 bases; J trimming: 3 bases; junction bases outside the gene matches: 8.

The chain links TRBV29-1 to TRBJ1-1; weak D call: TRBD1 (5 bases). The CDR3 has 13 amino acids. Germline CDR1 reads SQVTM; CDR2 reads ANQGSEA. V lost 2 bases, J lost 5 bases, and 12 bases lay in between. In DNA form, the CDR3 reads TGCAGCGTTGAAAGGACATCTGGGACTGAAGCTTTCTTT. The encoded protein is CSVERTSGTEAFF.

The V gene is TRBV5-1, the J gene TRBJ2-7, with a tentative D call TRBD1 (5 bases). V lost 0 bases to trimming and J lost 2 bases, with 12 bases between them. Germline V gene sequence: CDR1 SGHRS, CDR2 YFSETQ. This CDR3 is 15 amino acids long. The CDR3 sequence: CASSLATDMTYEQYF. The CDR3 coding sequence is TGCGCCAGCAGCTTGGCGACAGATATGACCTACGAGCAGTACTTC. Full variable domain (rest looked up from reference TRBV5-1 and TRBJ2-7): KAGVTQTPRYLIKTRGQQVTLSCSPISGHRSVSWYQQTPGQGLQFLFEYFSETQRNKGNFPGRFSGRQFSNSRSEMNVSTLELGDSALYLCASSLATDMTYEQYFGPGTRLTVT.

This chain connects TRBV28 to TRBJ1-2; the match to TRBD1 covers 8 bases. CDR3 size: 14 residues. CDR1 is MDHEN, CDR2 SYDVKM, per germline. Trimming at V came to 6 bases and at J to 8 bases, leaving 11 bases not matched to a gene. CDR3 bases: TGTGCCAGCAGACCACAGGGGGGAGGGAGAGGCTACACCTTC. Amino acid sequence: CASRPQGGGRGYTF.

The chain carries TRBV5-4 and TRBJ2-2, with a tentative D call TRBD1 (7 bases). Between the trimmed V and J ends, which lost 3 bases and 5 bases, there was a span of 17 bases. This CDR3 contains 16 residues. The germline V gene has CDR1 SGHNT and CDR2 YYREEE (reference sequence). The CDR3 nucleotides are TGTGCCAGCAGCTCCCCGACAGGGAGGAATACCGGGGAGCTGTTTTTT. This gives the protein CASSSPTGRNTGELFF. The entire variable domain, with the rest obtained from reference TRBV5-4 and TRBJ2-2, is as follows: ETGVTQSPTHLIKTRGQQVTLRCSSQSGHNTVSWYQQALGQGPQFIFQYYREEENGRGNFPPRFSGLQFPNYSSELNVNALELDDSALYLCASSSPTGRNTGELFFGEGSRLTVL.

J is TRBJ1-1 and V is TRBV5-8, with 8 bases identical to TRBD1. Germline values: CDR1 SGHTS, CDR2 YDEGEE. The CDR3 has 11 residues. The V segment lost 4 bases and the J segment 8 bases; nucleotides outside the gene matches: 1. The CDR3 DNA is TGTGCCAGCAGCCGGACAGGGGAAGCTTTCTTT. Protein: CASSRTGEAFF. Combining the CDR3 with reference TRBV5-8 and TRBJ1-1 gives the whole variable domain EAGVTQSPTHLIKTRGQQATLRCSPISGHTSVYWYQQALGLGLQFLLWYDEGEERNRGNFPPRFSGRQFPNYSSELNVNALELEDSALYLCASSRTGEAFFGQGTRLTVV.

The rearrangement links TRBV4-1 to TRBJ1-5; possibly TRBD1 for D (6 bases). The germline CDR1 and CDR2 sequences are MGHRA and YSYEKL. Deletions cut 2 bases from V and 2 bases from J, with 10 bases between. CDR3 length: 15 amino acids. The chain's CDR3 is CASSQMTGGNQPQHF. CDR3 coding DNA: TGCGCCAGCAGCCAAATGACAGGAGGCAATCAGCCCCAGCATTTT.

Only a few counts were recorded for this clone. The rearrangement uses TRBV2 and TRBJ1-5; no firm D call. The CDR3 totals 12 residues. Trimming left V 3 bases short and J 6 bases short, with 6 bases between. Germline assignment: CDR1 SNHLY and CDR2 FYNNEI. CDR3 protein: CASSDRGQPQHF. The CDR3 nucleotides read TGTGCCAGCAGTGATCGGGGTCAGCCCCAGCATTTT.

J is TRBJ1-1 and V is TRBV10-3; D unclear. The CDR3 length is 13 residues. V lost 3 bases and J 1 base, leaving 6 bases between the germline ends. Germline V gene sequence: CDR1 ENHRY, CDR2 SYGVKD. The CDR3 sequence is CAISEQQNTEAFF. The CDR3 DNA is TGTGCCATCAGTGAACAGCAGAACACTGAAGCTTTCTTT.

The table lists this clone with a few counts. V and J are TRBV30 and TRBJ1-1; 9 bases line up with TRBD1. J lost 7 bases, V lost 5 bases, and 5 bases had no gene match. Germline V gene lookup returns CDR1 GTSNPN and CDR2 SVGIG (reference sequence). The CDR3 extends over 12 amino acids. The CDR3 reads CAWGQGWNEAFF. The CDR3, as DNA: TGTGCCTGGGGACAGGGGTGGAATGAAGCTTTCTTT.

The genes are TRBV7-3 and TRBJ1-1; a weak D match, TRBD1 (5 bases). The germline gives CDR1 SGHTA, CDR2 FQGTGA. Trimming took off 0 bases at V and 3 bases at J, with 14 bases between the two ends. This CDR3 contains 16 residues. This CDR3 reads CASSLTGGGVYTEAFF. CDR3 nucleotide sequence: TGTGCCAGCAGCTTAACAGGTGGGGGGGTGTACACTGAAGCTTTCTTT.

The chain couples TRBV6-1 to TRBJ1-6, with 7 nucleotides matching TRBD1. The germline V gene has CDR1 MNHNS and CDR2 SASEGT. This CDR3 spans 14 amino acids. Trimming at V came to 7 bases and at J to 6 bases, leaving 6 bases not matched to a gene. As DNA, the CDR3 is TGTGCCAGCAAAACAGGGGACCCTAATTCACCCCTCCACTTT. Protein sequence: CASKTGDPNSPLHF.

V and J are TRBV6-6 and TRBJ2-1, with a possible D match to TRBD2 (6 bases). Trimming took off 2 bases at V and 2 bases at J, with 10 bases between the two ends. CDR1 is MNHNY, CDR2 SVGAGI, per germline (reference sequence). The CDR3 loop spans 15 amino acids. CDR3 sequence: CASSYVGGAYNEQFF. CDR3 nucleotides: TGTGCCAGCAGTTACGTGGGAGGCGCCTACAATGAGCAGTTCTTC.

In this sample, this clone turned up a few times. The V and J genes are TRBV2 and TRBJ1-5; D is possibly TRBD1 (6 bases). Germline loops: CDR1 SNHLY, CDR2 FYNNEI. Between the trimmed V and J ends, which lost 8 bases and 6 bases, there was a span of 14 bases. The length of the CDR3 is 13 residues. The CDR3 sequence: CASCLQGGQPQHF. CDR3 DNA sequence: TGTGCCAGCTGCTTACAGGGTGGTCAGCCCCAGCATTTT.

A word on this clone: A read error may account for a junction end that differs from germline. The V call is TRBV18, the J call TRBJ1-2; a possible D gene is TRBD1 (6 bases). The CDR3 spans 16 residues. Germline-derived CDR1 and CDR2 are KGHSH and LQKENI. The CDR3 DNA sequence: TGTGCCAGTTCACAGGGTACAGGAAGGACTAACTATGGCTACACCTTC. Protein: CASSQGTGRTNYGYTF.

This clone was counted only a few times. The chain has TRBV2 and TRBJ1-1; tentative D call: TRBD1 (6 bases). CDR1 and CDR2 (germline): SNHLY, FYNNEI. The CDR3 is made up of 14 amino acids. Trimming shortened V by 6 bases and J by 0 bases, and 11 bases separated the two germline ends. This CDR3 reads CASRAQGLNTEAFF. DNA of the CDR3: TGTGCCAGCAGAGCGCAGGGGTTGAACACTGAAGCTTTCTTT.

The J gene is TRBJ2-7, the V gene TRBV7-2, with TRBD2 matching 12 bases. The CDR3 loop spans 15 amino acids. The J segment lost 2 bases and the V segment lost 5 bases, leaving 4 bases of the junction unmatched. CDR1 and CDR2 (germline): SGHTA, FQGNSA. The CDR3 region has the DNA TGTGCCAGCAGCCTGTCTAGCGGGGGGGCCTACGAGCAGTACGTC. It is translated as CASSLSSGGAYEQYV.

This rearrangement joins TRBV6-1 to TRBJ2-1; the D gene is possibly TRBD2 (6 bases). The CDR3 totals 16 residues. Germline values: CDR1 MNHNS, CDR2 SASEGT. Trimming cost V 7 bases and J 0 bases, with 16 bases left between them. The CDR3 coding sequence is TGTGCCAGCACTGAGGGACTGACCTCCTCCTACAATGAGCAGTTCTTC. It codes for CASTEGLTSSYNEQFF.

V and J are TRBV27 and TRBJ1-1; 9 bases fit TRBD1. Per the germline V gene, CDR1 is MNHEY and CDR2 is SMNVEV (reference sequence). Trimming at V came to 5 bases and at J to 4 bases, leaving 8 bases not matched to a gene. The CDR3 length is 15 residues. The CDR3 DNA is TGTGCCAGCAGTCTACAGGGGGCGATGGGCACTGAAGCTTTCTTT. Translation gives CASSLQGAMGTEAFF.